These 9 T cell receptor beta chains originate from one sample sequenced in a study of blood T cell repertoires in COVID-19 (dated by TCRdb to 2020 to 2021). Libraries were made using the immunoSEQ multiplex PCR assay. In its TCRdb copy, this immuneACCESS table keeps in-frame sequences only and misses some clones. Where compared with another copy, unresolved V genes explain less than half of these, and the others have no known cause. For this sample the table gives around 60,000 clones, of which approximately 80% were detected only once. Under 25% of the sample is held by the ten biggest clonotypes. The sequencing sample was made of peripheral blood. The receptors were gathered from a man aged 30 to 39 with COVID-19, enrolled during active disease.

The V call is TRBV24-1, the J call TRBJ1-4; unclear D gene. The V gene's germline CDR1 is KGHDR and CDR2 SFDVKD. This CDR3 comprises 13 residues. Trimming left V 1 base short and J 7 bases short, with 6 bases between. DNA of the CDR3: TGTGCCACCAGTGATTTAGGAGGTGAAAAACTGTTTTTT. Its protein product is CATSDLGGEKLFF.

In this sample, this clone turned up a few times. This chain uses TRBV27 with TRBJ2-5; TRBD2 is a possible D gene (7 bases). The CDR3 totals 15 residues. The germline V gene has CDR1 MNHEY and CDR2 SMNVEV (reference sequence). Trimming took off 5 bases at V and 5 bases at J, with 18 bases between the two ends. The CDR3 here is CASSPRRGARETQYF. The CDR3 DNA reads as TGTGCCAGCAGTCCCCGTCGGGGGGCACGGGAGACCCAGTACTTC.

This clone was picked up a small number of times. The chain joins TRBV10-2 to TRBJ2-1; D not resolved. Trimming shortened V by 1 base and J by 6 bases, and 4 bases separated the two germline ends. The CDR3 consists of 12 residues. Per the germline V gene, CDR1 is WSHSY and CDR2 is SAAADI. The CDR3 region has the DNA TGCGCCAGCAGTGAGTACGGCAATGAGCAGTTCTTC. Protein: CASSEYGNEQFF.

This rearrangement joins TRBV9 to TRBJ2-4, with D perhaps TRBD2 (6 bases). The V gene lost 0 bases and the J gene lost 5 bases, with 12 bases spanning the gap. Per germline, CDR1 SGDLS and CDR2 YYNGEE. This CDR3 has 15 amino acids. The CDR3 spells CASSVDGGGQNIQYF. CDR3 in DNA: TGTGCCAGCAGCGTAGACGGGGGAGGTCAAAACATTCAGTACTTC.

The chain uses TRBV2 and TRBJ2-7; TRBD1 aligns across 7 bases. Germline V CDR1 and CDR2: SNHLY, FYNNEI. The V segment lost 4 bases and the J segment 3 bases; nucleotides outside the gene matches: 3. This CDR3 is built from 13 residues. In DNA form, the CDR3 reads TGTGCCAGCAGTGGGGGACAGATCTACGAGCAGTACTTC. As protein: CASSGGQIYEQYF.

The rearrangement joins TRBV4-2 to TRBJ2-2; D perhaps matches TRBD2 (5 bases). The CDR3 spans 16 residues. Germline loops: CDR1 LGHNA, CDR2 YNFKEQ. The V end lost 0 bases, the J end lost 0 bases, and 8 bases lay between the germline ends. CDR3 sequence: CASSQDAGTNTGELFF. Written as DNA, the CDR3 is TGTGCCAGCAGCCAAGACGCCGGGACGAACACCGGGGAGCTGTTTTTT.

V usage is TRBV5-1 and J usage is TRBJ1-4; 8 bases map to TRBD1. V was clipped by 4 bases and J by 8 bases; unmatched bases: 10. Germline values: CDR1 SGHRS, CDR2 YFSETQ. The CDR3 extends over 15 amino acids. The CDR3 DNA is TGCGCCAGCAGCGATCAGGGGGCAGTGCGCGAAAAACTGTTTTTT. It is translated as CASSDQGAVREKLFF.

The chain has TRBV7-3 and TRBJ2-1, with D possibly being TRBD2 (5 bases). Germline lookup yields CDR1 SGHTA and CDR2 FQGTGA. The length of the CDR3 is 17 residues. V shed 2 bases and J shed 3 bases, with 17 bases lying between them. CDR3 nucleotides: TGTGCCAGCAGCTTAGGTCCCGCGGACTCAGGCTACAATGAGCAGTTCTTC. Amino acid sequence: CASSLGPADSGYNEQFF.

This chain joins TRBV11-3 and TRBJ2-3, with D possibly being TRBD2 (6 bases). CDR1 is SGHNT and CDR2 is YENEEA in the germline V gene. This CDR3 spans 13 amino acids. Trimming shortened V by 4 bases and J by 8 bases, and 13 bases separated the two germline ends. The CDR3 is CASSSPLGGTQYF. Here the CDR3 DNA reads TGTGCCAGCAGCTCCCCCCTGGGAGGTACGCAGTATTTT.